The entry below describes one T cell receptor (beta chain). Other DNA sequences of this sample code for an identical CDR3. This entry belongs to a study of control samples from healthy donors and cancer patients. Germline CDR1 SGHRS, CDR2 YFSETQ. Trimming cost V 1 base and J 4 bases, with 8 bases left between them. CDR3 length: 13 residues. Generated by immunoSEQ multiplex PCR, the TCRdb table keeps only in-frame clones and is missing some. The sample lists about 190,000 clones, 91% occurring once. Sequencing input: blood. This rearrangement joins TRBV5-1 to TRBJ1-2, with TRBD1 as a possible D gene (6 bases). The source is a young man in good health. CDR3 protein: CASSLQQGYGYTF. CDR3 nucleotide sequence: TGCGCCAGCAGCTTGCAACAGGGCTATGGCTACACCTTC.